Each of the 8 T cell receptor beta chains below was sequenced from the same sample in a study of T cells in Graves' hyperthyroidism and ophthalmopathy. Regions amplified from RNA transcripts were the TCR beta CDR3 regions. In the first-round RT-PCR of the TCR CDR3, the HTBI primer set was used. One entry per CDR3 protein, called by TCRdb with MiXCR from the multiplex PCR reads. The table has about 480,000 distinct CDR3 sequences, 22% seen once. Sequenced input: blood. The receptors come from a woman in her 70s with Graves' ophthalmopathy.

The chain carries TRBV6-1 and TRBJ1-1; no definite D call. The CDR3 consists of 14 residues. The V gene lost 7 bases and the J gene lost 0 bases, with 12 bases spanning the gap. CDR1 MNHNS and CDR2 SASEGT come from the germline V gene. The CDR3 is CASKTTPMNTEAFF. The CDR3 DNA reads TGTGCCAGCAAAACGACACCCATGAACACTGAAGCTTTCTTT.

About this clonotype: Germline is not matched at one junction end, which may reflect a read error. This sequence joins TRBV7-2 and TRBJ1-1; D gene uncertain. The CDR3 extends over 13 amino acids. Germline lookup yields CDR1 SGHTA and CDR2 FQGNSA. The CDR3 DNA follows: TGTGCTAGCAGCTGGGGTCAGAGCACTGAAGCTTTCTTT. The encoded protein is CASSWGQSTEAFF.

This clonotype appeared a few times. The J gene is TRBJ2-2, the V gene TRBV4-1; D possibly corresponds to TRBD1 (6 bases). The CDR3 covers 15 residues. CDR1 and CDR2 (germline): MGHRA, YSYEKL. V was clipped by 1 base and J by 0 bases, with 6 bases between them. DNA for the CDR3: TGCGCCAGCAGCCAAGGGACAGCGAACACCGGGGAGCTGTTTTTT. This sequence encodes CASSQGTANTGELFF.

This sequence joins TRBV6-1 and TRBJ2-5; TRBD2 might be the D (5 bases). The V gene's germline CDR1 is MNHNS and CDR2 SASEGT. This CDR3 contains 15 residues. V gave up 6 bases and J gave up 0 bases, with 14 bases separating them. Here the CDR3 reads CASSVSGLDQETQYF. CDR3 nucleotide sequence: TGTGCCAGCAGCGTTTCGGGATTGGACCAAGAGACCCAGTACTTC.

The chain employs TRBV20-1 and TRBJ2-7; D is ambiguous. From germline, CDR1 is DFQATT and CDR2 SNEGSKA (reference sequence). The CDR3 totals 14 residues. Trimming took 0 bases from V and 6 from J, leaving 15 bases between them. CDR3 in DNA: TGCAGTGCTAGAGATCGTGGATATAGGCCCGAGCAGTACTTC. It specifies CSARDRGYRPEQYF.

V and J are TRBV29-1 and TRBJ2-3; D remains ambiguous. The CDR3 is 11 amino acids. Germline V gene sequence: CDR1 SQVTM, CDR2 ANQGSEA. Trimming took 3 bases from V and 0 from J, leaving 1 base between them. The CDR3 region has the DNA TGCAGCGTTGACAGCACAGATACGCAGTATTTT. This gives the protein CSVDSTDTQYF.

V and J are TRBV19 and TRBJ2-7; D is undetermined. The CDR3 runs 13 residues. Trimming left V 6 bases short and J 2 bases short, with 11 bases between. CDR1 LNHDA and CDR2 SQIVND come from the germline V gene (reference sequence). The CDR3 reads CASSTPYTYEQYF. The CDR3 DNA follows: TGTGCCAGTAGCACCCCTTATACCTACGAGCAGTACTTC. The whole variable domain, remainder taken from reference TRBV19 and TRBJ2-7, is DGGITQSPKYLFRKEGQNVTLSCEQNLNHDAMYWYRQDPGQGLRLIYYSQIVNDFQKGDIAEGYSVSREKKESFPLTVTSAQKNPTAFYLCASSTPYTYEQYFGPGTRLTVT.

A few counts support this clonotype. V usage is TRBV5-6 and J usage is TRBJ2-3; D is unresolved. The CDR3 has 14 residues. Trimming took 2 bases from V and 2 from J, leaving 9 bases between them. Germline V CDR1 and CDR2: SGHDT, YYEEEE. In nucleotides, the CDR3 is TGTGCCAGCAGCTTAAACTTATACACAGATACGCAGTATTTT. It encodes CASSLNLYTDTQYF.